This TCR beta chain was captured in a study of blood T cell repertoires in COVID-19. In the study overall: From T cells, B-cell-depleted T cells, or PBMCs came the material, which was cDNA or gDNA.

The CDR3 sequence is 15 residues long. The germline V and J ends were trimmed by 6 bases and 0 bases, with 9 bases remaining between them. Germline V gene lookup returns CDR1 MNHNY and CDR2 SVGAGI (reference sequence). Original handling: Cell counts per sample came from amplifying reference gene primers. Profiled with immunoSEQ multiplex PCR; TCRdb holds only in-frame clones, not every one. For V, J and clone size, that table is used; D and trimming come from the DNA. The table records more than 200,000 clones, 88% of them present only once. The origin of this receptor is a man aged 65-85 years with acute or convalescent COVID-19. V usage is TRBV6-6 and J usage is TRBJ2-6; D unresolved. What was sequenced was peripheral blood. CDR3 nucleotide sequence: TGTGCCAGCAGAAAGGCGGACTCTGGGGCCAACGTCCTGACTTTC. It encodes CASRKADSGANVLTF.